These 22 T cell receptor beta chains were all obtained from the same sample, sequenced in a study of CD8 T cells in Susac syndrome (dated by TCRdb to about 2019). Libraries were constructed by the immunoSEQ multiplex PCR assay. RNA was extracted using the RNeasy kit, and roughly 0.45 to 1 microgram was reverse transcribed with random hexamers. The public reads were reprocessed in TCRdb via fastp at Q25 and MiXCR, keeping in-frame beta chains. Records with the same CDR3 protein are collapsed into one entry carrying the most frequent genes and DNA. A total of tens of thousands of distinct CDR3 sequences appear in this sample, over 90% of them only once. The ten biggest clones cover approximately 0.11% of the sample. The sample consisted of CD4+ T cells from PBMCs. The receptors originated from a human donor with multiple sclerosis.

In the case of this clonotype: One end of the junction varies from germline; a read error may be responsible. The gene calls are TRBV7-7 and TRBJ2-1, with D unresolved. Germline V gene lookup returns CDR1 SSHAT and CDR2 FNYEAQ (reference sequence). CDR3 length: 13 amino acids. CDR3 sequence (DNA): TGTGCTAGCAGCTTGCAGCAACACAATGAGCAGTTCTTC. It translates to CASSLQQHNEQFF.

The chain uses TRBV9 and TRBJ1-5, with a tentative D call TRBD1 (5 bases). CDR1 and CDR2 (germline): SGDLS, YYNGEE. The CDR3 is 13 residues long. V lost 3 bases, J lost 6 bases, and 10 bases lay in between. CDR3 sequence: CASSAGFGQPQHF. CDR3 nucleotide sequence: TGTGCCAGCAGCGCAGGGTTCGGTCAGCCCCAGCATTTT.

This chain connects TRBV5-1 to TRBJ2-1; D gene unclear. In germline, CDR1 is SGHRS, CDR2 YFSETQ. This CDR3 has 15 amino acids. The V end was cut by 0 bases, the J end by 6 bases, with 13 bases between. The DNA for the CDR3 is TGCGCCAGCAGCTTGGTAGGGCAAAGAGGCAATGAGCAGTTCTTC. Encoded protein: CASSLVGQRGNEQFF. Full variable domain (missing parts from reference TRBV5-1 and TRBJ2-1): KAGVTQTPRYLIKTRGQQVTLSCSPISGHRSVSWYQQTPGQGLQFLFEYFSETQRNKGNFPGRFSGRQFSNSRSEMNVSTLELGDSALYLCASSLVGQRGNEQFFGPGTRLTVL.

The CDR3 here is CSALFAYEQYF. Written as DNA, the CDR3 is TGCAGTGCTCTTTTCGCCTACGAGCAGTACTTC. The V and J genes are TRBV20-1 and TRBJ2-7; no reliable D call. This CDR3 spans 11 amino acids. V lost 5 bases and J 2 bases, leaving 7 bases between the germline ends. CDR1 and CDR2 (germline): DFQATT, SNEGSKA (reference sequence).

The chain is built from TRBV7-8 and TRBJ2-2; no reliable D call. Germline V CDR1 and CDR2: SGHVS, FQNEAQ. The length of the CDR3 is 16 residues. Trimming removed 4 bases at V and 3 bases at J, with 15 bases between. In DNA form, the CDR3 reads TGTGCCAGCAGCTACCAAATCGGAAGCTACACCGGGGAGCTGTTTTTT. Translating gives CASSYQIGSYTGELFF.

The J gene is TRBJ2-1, the V gene TRBV7-9; D unresolved. Germline values: CDR1 SEHNR, CDR2 FQNEAQ (reference sequence). Trimming took off 0 bases at V and 7 bases at J, with 13 bases between the two ends. This CDR3 comprises 15 residues. The CDR3 region has the DNA TGTGCCAGCAGCTTAGCTCACCCCTCGAGGAATGAGCAGTTCTTC. Protein: CASSLAHPSRNEQFF.

The CDR3 nucleotides read TGTGCCACCAGTGACGCCGGGACCTCCCACTGGCAGTATTTT. Encoded protein: CATSDAGTSHWQYF. The chain joins TRBV24-1 to TRBJ2-3; D is perhaps TRBD1 or TRBD2 (5 bases each). Germline CDR1 is KGHDR and CDR2 is SFDVKD. V lost 4 bases, J lost 11 bases, and 18 bases lay in between. This CDR3 comprises 14 residues.

The rearrangement joins TRBV7-2 to TRBJ2-2; 7 positions match TRBD2. V lost 3 bases to trimming and J lost 6 bases; unmatched junction nucleotides: 7. The CDR3 has 15 residues. Germline-derived CDR1 and CDR2 are SGHTA and FQGNSA. CDR3 sequence (DNA): TGTGCCAGCAGCTTTGGAAGCGGGGTATCCGGGGAGCTGTTTTTT. The encoded protein is CASSFGSGVSGELFF.

The chain recombines TRBV4-1 with TRBJ1-5; 8 nucleotides match TRBD1. Trimming took 2 bases from V and 2 from J; bases not matched to a gene: 8. CDR1 and CDR2 (germline): MGHRA, YSYEKL. The CDR3 sequence is 17 residues long. The CDR3 is CASSQFAAGGGNQPQHF. CDR3 coding DNA: TGCGCCAGCAGCCAATTTGCCGCAGGGGGCGGCAATCAGCCCCAGCATTTT.

This rearrangement joins TRBV6-6 to TRBJ1-2; possibly TRBD1 for D (5 bases). The V gene lost 2 bases and the J gene lost 4 bases, with 8 bases spanning the gap. Germline-derived CDR1 and CDR2 are MNHNY and SVGAGI (reference sequence). The CDR3 has 13 amino acids. CDR3 nucleotides: TGTGCCAGCAGTTACCCGAGGGGCTATGGCTACACCTTC. This encodes CASSYPRGYGYTF.

The gene calls are TRBV5-4 and TRBJ1-6, with D maybe TRBD1 (6 bases). The length of the CDR3 is 14 residues. V gave up 8 bases and J gave up 1 base, with 10 bases separating them. The V gene's germline CDR1 is SGHNT and CDR2 YYREEE (reference sequence). Here the CDR3 reads CASRGGSYNSPLHF. The CDR3, as DNA: TGTGCCAGTAGAGGGGGTTCCTATAATTCACCCCTCCACTTT.

This chain connects TRBV15 to TRBJ2-5; D call uncertain. The germline V gene encodes CDR1 LNHNV and CDR2 YYDKDF (reference sequence). V lost 0 bases to trimming and J lost 5 bases, with 10 bases between them. The CDR3 spans 14 residues. CDR3 sequence: CATSRDPGRETQYF. The DNA of the CDR3 is TGTGCCACCAGCAGAGACCCCGGCCGGGAGACCCAGTACTTC. Full variable domain (outside the CDR3, taken from reference TRBV15 and TRBJ2-5): DAMVIQNPRYQVTQFGKPVTLSCSQTLNHNVMYWYQQKSSQAPKLLFHYYDKDFNNEADTPDNFQSRRPNTSFCFLDIRSPGLGDTAMYLCATSRDPGRETQYFGPGTRLLVL.

The genes are TRBV12-3 or TRBV12-4 and TRBJ2-2, with a weak D call TRBD2 (6 bases). The CDR3 loop spans 14 amino acids. V was trimmed by 8 bases and J by 3 bases, leaving 13 bases between them. The CDR3 is CASRRRADTGELFF. The DNA for the CDR3 is TGTGCCAGCCGTCGGAGGGCCGACACCGGGGAGCTGTTTTTT.

The chain carries TRBV24-1 and TRBJ2-2; D may be TRBD2 (6 bases). From germline, CDR1 is KGHDR and CDR2 SFDVKD. The CDR3 is made up of 16 amino acids. The ends were cut back, 3 bases at V and 5 bases at J, with 15 bases in the middle. CDR3 coding DNA: TGTGCCACCAGTGATCCTGCCGGGGGTCGGACCGGGGAGCTGTTTTTT. This encodes CATSDPAGGRTGELFF.

This chain uses TRBV6-1 with TRBJ2-1, with D perhaps matching TRBD1 (6 bases). Germline lookup yields CDR1 MNHNS and CDR2 SASEGT. The CDR3 spans 14 residues. The germline V and J ends were trimmed by 9 bases and 1 base, with 13 bases remaining between them. The CDR3 DNA reads as TGTGCCAGTAGTCGGACAGCATCCTACAATGAGCAGTTCTTC. This codes for CASSRTASYNEQFF.

The CDR3 sequence: CASSLSEGLGQPQHF. CDR3 in DNA: TGTGCCAGCAGTTTATCGGAGGGATTAGGTCAGCCCCAGCATTTT. The V gene is TRBV12-3 or TRBV12-4, the J gene TRBJ1-5; D is ambiguous. V was cut by 2 bases and J by 6 bases, with 14 bases left in between. This CDR3 comprises 15 residues.

The chain recombines TRBV12-3 or TRBV12-4 with TRBJ1-2; D gene uncertain. The CDR3 contains 13 residues. Trimming removed 6 bases at V and 2 bases at J, with 10 bases between. This chain's CDR3 is CASSQTVNYGYTF. The CDR3 region has the DNA TGTGCCAGCAGCCAGACCGTGAACTATGGCTACACCTTC.

The J gene is TRBJ1-1, the V gene TRBV7-9, with D perhaps TRBD1 (5 bases). The V and J ends lost 6 bases and 0 bases respectively, with 17 bases between them. Germline CDR1 reads SEHNR; CDR2 reads FQNEAQ (reference sequence). The CDR3 runs to 16 residues. The CDR3 sequence: CASRIQVEGVNTEAFF. The CDR3 DNA reads TGTGCCAGCAGAATTCAGGTAGAAGGGGTGAACACTGAAGCTTTCTTT.

V usage is TRBV6-1 and J usage is TRBJ2-1; 10 bases fit TRBD1. The CDR3 sequence is 13 residues long. J gave up 8 bases and V 4 bases, and 2 bases lay outside the gene matches. CDR1 is MNHNS, CDR2 SASEGT, per germline. The CDR3 DNA reads as TGTGCCAGCAGTGGAGACAGGGGGCATGAGCAGTTCTTC. The encoded protein is CASSGDRGHEQFF.

This chain joins TRBV12-3 or TRBV12-4 and TRBJ1-1; no clear D. V was trimmed by 3 bases and J by 3 bases, leaving 8 bases between them. This CDR3 spans 13 amino acids. CDR3 loop: CASSFTGDTEAFF. CDR3 nucleotides: TGTGCCAGCAGTTTTACGGGAGACACTGAAGCTTTCTTT.

The chain employs TRBV30 and TRBJ2-1; 7 bases align to TRBD1. Unmatched junction bases numbered 7, after V lost 8 bases and J lost 6 bases. The germline CDR1 and CDR2 sequences are GTSNPN and SVGIG (reference sequence). The CDR3 has 12 amino acids. CDR3 residues: CAGARGPNEQFF. For the CDR3, the DNA is TGTGCCGGCGCGAGGGGGCCCAATGAGCAGTTCTTC.

The J gene is TRBJ2-7, the V gene TRBV12-3 or TRBV12-4; TRBD1 agrees at 9 bases. The CDR3 spans 14 residues. J gave up 0 bases and V 6 bases, and 3 bases lay outside the gene matches. CDR3 region: CASRGTGHSYEQYF. CDR3 coding DNA: TGTGCCAGCAGGGGGACAGGGCACTCCTACGAGCAGTACTTC.